The TCR beta chain under discussion was sequenced for a study of regulatory dendritic cells for organ transplantation. Using immunoSEQ multiplex PCR, the repertoire was profiled, and TCRdb retains in-frame clones only, with some absent. Among 30,000 to 40,000 clones listed, under 95% were seen once. The CDR3 covers 13 residues. V was clipped by 6 bases and J by 4 bases, with 10 bases between them. The germline V gene has CDR1 SEHNR and CDR2 FQNEAQ (reference sequence). The sample consisted of naive CD8+ T cells from blood. Subset noted: CD45RA+ naive T cells. This clonotype originated in a human donor in good health. V is TRBV7-9 and J is TRBJ2-1; no firm D call. CDR3 sequence reads: CASSGVGYNEQFF. The CDR3 bases are TGTGCCAGCAGTGGCGTAGGATACAATGAGCAGTTCTTC.